This T cell receptor (beta chain) was obtained from a study of cytomegalovirus exposure and HLA in healthy donors. Study-wide results and caveats: The study dropped some indistinguishable V segments, TRBV6-2 and TRBV6-3 among them. A later analysis showed that HLA-associated TCR beta chains had undergone more clonal expansion than equally common others. A later analysis found most CMV-associated TCR beta chains apparently HLA-restricted. Researchers counted over 150 TCR beta chains as cytomegalovirus-associated.

The study ran its PCR with 60 Vbeta and 13 Jbeta primers. This table comes from immunoSEQ multiplex PCR, and its TCRdb copy is limited to in-frame clones, with some not included. The sample records approximately 100,000 clones, 74% being singletons. The CDR3 extends over 18 amino acids. Germline V CDR1 and CDR2: SGHAT, FQNNGV. Trimming took 1 base from V and 1 from J; bases not matched to a gene: 6. This clone was picked up a small number of times. The antigen remains undetermined. This TCR came from a man aged 45-65 years in good health and CMV-seropositive. This chain links TRBV11-2 with TRBJ2-1; 11 bases align to TRBD1. Sample: PBMCs. Written as DNA, the CDR3 is TGTGCCAGCAGCTTAGTTGGGACAGGGGGGGGTTCCTACAATGAGCAGTTCTTC. It yields the protein CASSLVGTGGGSYNEQFF.